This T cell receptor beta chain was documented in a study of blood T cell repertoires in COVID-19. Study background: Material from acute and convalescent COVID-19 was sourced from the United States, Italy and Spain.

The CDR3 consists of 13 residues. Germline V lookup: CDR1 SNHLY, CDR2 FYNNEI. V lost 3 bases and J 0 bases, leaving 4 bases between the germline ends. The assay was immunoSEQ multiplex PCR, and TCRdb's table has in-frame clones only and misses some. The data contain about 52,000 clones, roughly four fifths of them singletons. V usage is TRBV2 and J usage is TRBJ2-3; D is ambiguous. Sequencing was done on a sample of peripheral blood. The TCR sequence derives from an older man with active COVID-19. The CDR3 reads CASSDESTDTQYF. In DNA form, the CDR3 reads TGTGCCAGCAGTGACGAGAGCACAGATACGCAGTATTTT.